The rows below give T cell receptor beta chains drawn from one sample of a study of OX40 agonist ivuxolimab in advanced cancers. Method: immunoSEQ multiplex PCR; TCRdb's copy keeps in-frame clones and lacks some. The table shows some 54,000 clones, with roughly four fifths occurring only once. The sequencing used CD4+ or CD8+ T cells sorted from blood, collected in a trial of the OX40 agonist ivuxolimab. Every receptor here comes from an adult with an advanced solid tumor such as melanoma, head and neck, liver or kidney cancer. CDR3s include the opening cysteine and the closing phenylalanine or tryptophan. The D gene is left open where the match is weak. Size values are once, few and many counts, or a class for expanded clones, and some rows have none.

v_call	clone_size	d_call	cdr3_length	j_call	cdr3_nt	cdr3_aa
TRBV2	few	-	13	TRBJ1-2	TGTGCCAGCCTTCAGGTCCCTAACTATGGCTACACCTTC	CASLQVPNYGYTF
TRBV27	-	-	13	TRBJ2-7	TGTGCCAGCAGTTTCCAAGCTACCTACGAGCAGTACTTC	CASSFQATYEQYF
TRBV6-1	-	-	13	TRBJ1-4	TGTGCCACCCAGCGGGATTACAATGAAAAACTGTTTTTT	CATQRDYNEKLFF
TRBV30	-	-	15	TRBJ2-2	TGTGCCTGGAGCAAGCGGAGGATGAACACCGGGGAGCTGTTTTTT	CAWSKRRMNTGELFF
TRBV7-2	-	TRBD2	15	TRBJ2-2	TGTGCCAGCAGCTTAACTAGCGGGAACACCGGGGAGCTGTTTTTT	CASSLTSGNTGELFF
TRBV7-8	-	-	15	TRBJ2-4	TGTGCCAGCAGCTTAGTCGGCAGGGACAAAAACATTCAGTACTTC	CASSLVGRDKNIQYF
TRBV10-2	-	-	16	TRBJ2-3	TGCGCCAGCAGGCCGAAGCGCCCGCCTAGCACAGATACGCAGTATTTT	CASRPKRPPSTDTQYF
TRBV7-8	few	TRBD1	16	TRBJ2-6	TGTGCCAGCAGCCAGGGACAGTTCTCTGGGGCCAACGTCCTGACTTTC	CASSQGQFSGANVLTF
TRBV10-1	-	-	14	TRBJ1-1	TGCGCCAGCAGTGAGTCCCGGAGGGGCACTGAAGCTTTCTTT	CASSESRRGTEAFF
TRBV6-6	-	-	16	TRBJ1-2	TGTGCCAGCAGTTACGGAACAGGGTGGAGAGACTATGGCTACACCTTC	CASSYGTGWRDYGYTF
TRBV6-6	-	-	14	TRBJ1-6	TGTGCCAGCAGCCGAGCGGGCAATAATTCACCCCTCCACTTT	CASSRAGNNSPLHF
TRBV28	-	TRBD1	14	TRBJ1-5	TGTGCCAGCGCTACAGGGGGCCGGGTCCAGCCCCAGCATTTT	CASATGGRVQPQHF
TRBV7-3	-	-	18	TRBJ2-3	TGTGCCAGCAGCTCCCCCCCGGGGGCGGGACAAGGCACAGATACGCAGTATTTT	CASSSPPGAGQGTDTQYF
TRBV7-2	-	-	13	TRBJ2-5	TGTGCCAGCAGCTTACTCACAGAAGAGACCCAGTACTTC	CASSLLTEETQYF
TRBV28	-	-	14	TRBJ2-7	TGTGCCAGCAGTTTATCGACGGGCTCCTACGAGCAGTACTTC	CASSLSTGSYEQYF
TRBV7-2	-	-	15	TRBJ1-1	TGTGCCAGCAGCTTAGCGCCGGGAGAGAACACTGAAGCTTTCTTT	CASSLAPGENTEAFF
TRBV5-1	-	TRBD2	16	TRBJ2-2	TGCGCCAGCAGTTGGACGGGAGGTGGTGACACCGGGGAGCTGTTTTTT	CASSWTGGGDTGELFF
TRBV29-1	-	-	13	TRBJ2-7	TGCAGCGCATCGACCGATTACTCCTACGAGCAGTACTTC	CSASTDYSYEQYF
TRBV4-1	-	-	15	TRBJ1-4	TGCGCCAGCAGCCAAGGAGCAGGTATGGGTGAAAAACTGTTTTTT	CASSQGAGMGEKLFF
TRBV7-9	-	TRBD1	17	TRBJ2-7	TGTGCCAGCAGCTTCAACCCCGGGACAGGGAGGTCCTACGAGCAGTACTTC	CASSFNPGTGRSYEQYF
TRBV7-9	-	-	13	TRBJ1-2	TGTGCCAGCAGCTTAGATGAGGGGGGCGGCTACACCTTC	CASSLDEGGGYTF
TRBV18	-	-	17	TRBJ2-1	TGTGCCAGCTCACCACCGGCCTTCACGCACCCCTACAATGAGCAGTTCTTC	CASSPPAFTHPYNEQFF
TRBV9	-	-	14	TRBJ2-5	TGTGCCAGCAGCGGTAGCGTCAGGGAGGAGACCCAGTACTTC	CASSGSVREETQYF
TRBV6-6	few	-	13	TRBJ2-7	TGTGCCAGCAGTTACGGGGGTTCCTACGAGCAGTACTTC	CASSYGGSYEQYF
TRBV19	-	-	16	TRBJ1-5	TGTGCCAGCTCTCGACTACGACAAACTAGCAATCAGCCCCAGCATTTT	CASSRLRQTSNQPQHF
TRBV14	-	TRBD2	17	TRBJ2-4	TGTGCCAGCAGCCGAGTAGCGGGAGACCGGGGAGAAAACATTCAGTACTTC	CASSRVAGDRGENIQYF
TRBV10-3	-	-	13	TRBJ2-6	TGTGCCAGCCGGGGCCCTGGGGCCAACGTCCTGACTTTC	CASRGPGANVLTF
TRBV2	-	-	13	TRBJ2-5	TGTGCCAGCAGTGAGGACATCCAAGAGACCCAGTACTTC	CASSEDIQETQYF
TRBV18	-	-	15	TRBJ1-5	TGTGCCAGCTCACTAGGGGCGGGTGGCCATCAGCCCCAGCATTTT	CASSLGAGGHQPQHF
TRBV11-3	-	-	13	TRBJ2-1	TGTGCCAGCAGCTTAAAAGGGGTCGATGAGCAGTTCTTC	CASSLKGVDEQFF
TRBV5-1	-	TRBD1	14	TRBJ2-7	TGCGCCAGCAGCTGGGGACAGCCCGGTGGCGAGCAGTACTTC	CASSWGQPGGEQYF
TRBV9	-	-	13	TRBJ2-5	TGTGCCAGCAGCTCGACAAGAGGGGAGACCCAGTACTTC	CASSSTRGETQYF
TRBV9	-	-	15	TRBJ2-7	TGTGCCAGCAGCGTAGAGGGTAGCGGCTCCTACGAGCAGTACTTC	CASSVEGSGSYEQYF
TRBV5-1	-	-	14	TRBJ2-7	TGCGCCAGCAGCCGGGACGTTACCTCCTACGAGCAGTACTTC	CASSRDVTSYEQYF
TRBV28	-	-	14	TRBJ2-7	TGTGCCAGCAGTCCCCCTAGGGGGAGGGACGAGCAGTACTTC	CASSPPRGRDEQYF
TRBV4-2	medium-sized	-	12	TRBJ2-7	TGTGCCAGCAGCCAAGACGCCTACGAGCAGTACTTC	CASSQDAYEQYF
TRBV11-2	-	-	12	TRBJ1-2	TGTGCCAGCGGGGCCCTAAACTATGGCTACACCTTC	CASGALNYGYTF
TRBV10-3	-	-	14	TRBJ1-2	TGTGCCATCAGTGAGGAGGGGATGGGCTATGGCTACACCTTC	CAISEEGMGYGYTF